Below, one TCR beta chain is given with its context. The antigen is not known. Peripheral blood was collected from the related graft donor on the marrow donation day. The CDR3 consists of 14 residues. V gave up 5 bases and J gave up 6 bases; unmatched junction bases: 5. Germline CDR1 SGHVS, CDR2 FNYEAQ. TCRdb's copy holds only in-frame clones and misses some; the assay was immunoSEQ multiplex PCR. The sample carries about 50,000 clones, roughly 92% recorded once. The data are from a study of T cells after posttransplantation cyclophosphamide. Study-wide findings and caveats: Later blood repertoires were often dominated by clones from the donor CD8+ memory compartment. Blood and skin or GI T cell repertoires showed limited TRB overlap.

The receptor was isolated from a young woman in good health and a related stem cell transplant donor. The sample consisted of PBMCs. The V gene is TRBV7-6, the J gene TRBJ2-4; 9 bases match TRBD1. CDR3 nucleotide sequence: TGTGCCAGCAGCCCCGGGACAGGGTTAAACATTCAGTACTTC. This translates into CASSPGTGLNIQYF.